The T cell receptor beta chain under discussion was sequenced for a study of blood T cell repertoires in COVID-19. Study summary: The cDNA or gDNA used as material had been derived from T cells, B-cell-depleted T cells, or PBMCs.

As processed by the authors: Estimation of nucleated cell counts relied on the amplification of reference gene primers. TCRdb's copy holds only in-frame clones and misses some; the assay was immunoSEQ multiplex PCR. V, J and clone size reflect that table, while D and trimming were determined from the DNA. Of nearly 70,000 clones listed, around 88% are singletons. Sequenced material: peripheral blood. This clonotype was obtained from a woman in her 70s with acute or convalescent COVID-19.

CDR3 in amino acids: CATSWVAGVGELFF. In nucleotides, the CDR3 is TGTGCCACCAGCTGGGTAGCGGGTGTGGGGGAGCTGTTTTTT. V usage is TRBV15 and J usage is TRBJ2-2; 7 nucleotides line up with TRBD2. The germline V gene has CDR1 LNHNV and CDR2 YYDKDF (reference sequence). V trimming: 5 bases; J trimming: 8 bases; junction bases outside the gene matches: 8. CDR3 length: 14 residues.